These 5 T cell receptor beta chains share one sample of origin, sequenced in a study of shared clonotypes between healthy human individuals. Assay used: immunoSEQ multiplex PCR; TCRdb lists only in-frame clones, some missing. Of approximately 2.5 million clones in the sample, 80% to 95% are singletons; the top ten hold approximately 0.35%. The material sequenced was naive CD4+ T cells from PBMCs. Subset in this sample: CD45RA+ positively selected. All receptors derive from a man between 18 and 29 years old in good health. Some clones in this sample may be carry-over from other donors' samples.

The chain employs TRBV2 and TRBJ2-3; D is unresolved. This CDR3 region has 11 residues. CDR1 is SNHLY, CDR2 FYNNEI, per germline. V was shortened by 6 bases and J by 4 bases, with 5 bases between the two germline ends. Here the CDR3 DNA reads TGTGCCAGCAGCCGGGCAGATACGCAGTATTTT. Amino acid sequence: CASSRADTQYF.

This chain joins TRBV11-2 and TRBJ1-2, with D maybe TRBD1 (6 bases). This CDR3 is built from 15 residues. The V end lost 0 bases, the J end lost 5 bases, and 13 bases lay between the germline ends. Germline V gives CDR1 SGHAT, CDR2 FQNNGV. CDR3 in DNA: TGTGCCAGCAGCTTAGAACAGGGCTACCCTTATGGCTACACCTTC. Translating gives CASSLEQGYPYGYTF.

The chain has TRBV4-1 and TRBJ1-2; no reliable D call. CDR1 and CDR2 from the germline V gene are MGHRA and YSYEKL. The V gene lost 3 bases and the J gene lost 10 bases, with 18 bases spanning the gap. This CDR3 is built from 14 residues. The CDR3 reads CASSQENGRAVYTF. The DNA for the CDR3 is TGCGCCAGCAGCCAGGAGAATGGGAGGGCGGTCTACACCTTC.

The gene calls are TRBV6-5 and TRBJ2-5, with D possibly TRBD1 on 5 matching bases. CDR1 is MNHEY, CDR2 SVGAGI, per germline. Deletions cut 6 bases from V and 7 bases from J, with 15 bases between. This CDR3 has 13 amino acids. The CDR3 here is CASRQGLFTTQYF. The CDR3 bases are TGTGCCAGCAGGCAGGGTTTATTTACGACCCAGTACTTC.

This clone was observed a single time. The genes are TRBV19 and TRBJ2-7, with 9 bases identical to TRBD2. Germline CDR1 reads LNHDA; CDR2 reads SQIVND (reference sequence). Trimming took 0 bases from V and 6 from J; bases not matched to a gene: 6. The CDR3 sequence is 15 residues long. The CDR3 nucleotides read TGTGCCAGTAGTATAGACCTAGCGGGAAACGGCGAGCAGTACTTC. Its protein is CASSIDLAGNGEQYF. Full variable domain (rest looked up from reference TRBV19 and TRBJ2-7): DGGITQSPKYLFRKEGQNVTLSCEQNLNHDAMYWYRQDPGQGLRLIYYSQIVNDFQKGDIAEGYSVSREKKESFPLTVTSAQKNPTAFYLCASSIDLAGNGEQYFGPGTRLTVT.